This entry features one TCR beta chain sequence. Antigen specificity is unknown. The assay was immunoSEQ multiplex PCR, and TCRdb's table has in-frame clones only and misses some. This table holds thousands of clones, roughly nine tenths found once. The sample comes from a study of T cells after posttransplantation cyclophosphamide. V dropped 3 bases and J dropped 1 base, with 11 bases sitting between them. Germline assignment: CDR1 MNHNS and CDR2 SASEGT. This CDR3 contains 15 residues. Study results and caveats: Recipient CMV seropositivity and CMV reactivation strongly tracked TRB clonality. TRB overlap between skin or GI tissue T cells and blood was limited.

The related graft donor's blood sample was taken on the day of bone marrow donation. The chain recombines TRBV6-1 with TRBJ2-3; TRBD2 might be the D (6 bases). The sample consisted of memory CD4+ T cells sorted from PBMCs. The receptor comes from a woman aged 60-75 years in good health, CMV-negative, and a related stem cell transplant donor. CDR3 protein: CASSEGPGGTDTQYF. For the CDR3, the DNA is TGTGCCAGCAGTGAGGGACCGGGGGGCACAGATACGCAGTATTTT.